The 15 T cell receptor beta chains presented below share a single source sample, sequenced in a study of T-cell memory formation after mild COVID-19. TCRdb independently ran MiXCR on the 5' RACE reads; one entry per CDR3 protein. This table has more than 300,000 distinct CDR3 sequences, approximately 15% appearing once. The specimen sequenced was PBMCs or a T cell subset sorted from them (not recorded which). Receptors were obtained from a young man who had mild COVID-19 (a few samples of this study predate the infection). Cell type and time point are not known.

This clonotype occurred many times. The chain combines TRBV28 with TRBJ2-1; no reliable D call. The CDR3 consists of 9 residues. CDR1 MDHEN and CDR2 SYDVKM come from the germline V gene. Deletions cut 9 bases from V and 6 bases from J, with 3 bases between. In DNA, the CDR3 is TGTGCCAGGATCAATGAGCAGTTCTTC. This codes for CARINEQFF.

The gene calls are TRBV2 and TRBJ1-6, with D unresolved. The CDR3 loop spans 13 amino acids. Germline assignment: CDR1 SNHLY and CDR2 FYNNEI. V lost 0 bases and J lost 10, with 7 bases in between. CDR3 sequence reads: CASSEAVYSPLHF. CDR3 in DNA: TGTGCCAGCAGTGAAGCTGTGTACTCACCCCTCCACTTT. Full variable domain (outside the CDR3, taken from reference TRBV2 and TRBJ1-6): EPEVTQTPSHQVTQMGQEVILRCVPISNHLYFYWYRQILGQKVEFLVSFYNNEISEKSEIFDDQFSVERPDGSNFTLKIRSTKLEDSAMYFCASSEAVYSPLHFGNGTRLTVT.

This clonotype has more than one count but fewer than ten. The chain links TRBV7-9 to TRBJ1-2; D might be TRBD1 (5 bases). V was shortened by 4 bases and J by 6 bases, with 15 bases between the two germline ends. The CDR3 extends over 14 amino acids. Germline CDR1 is SEHNR and CDR2 is FQNEAQ (reference sequence). The CDR3: CASSSNGGRNGYTF. DNA for the CDR3: TGTGCCAGCAGCTCGAACGGGGGTAGGAATGGCTACACCTTC.

The genes are TRBV20-1 and TRBJ2-3; 10 nucleotides align to TRBD2. Per germline, CDR1 DFQATT and CDR2 SNEGSKA (reference sequence). J lost 3 bases, V lost 4 bases, and 7 bases had no gene match. The CDR3 loop spans 15 amino acids. CDR3 residues: CSANPSGGRTDTQYF. The DNA of the CDR3 is TGCAGTGCTAATCCTAGCGGGGGTCGAACAGATACGCAGTATTTT.

The V call is TRBV6-5, the J call TRBJ1-1, with 7 bases lining up with TRBD1. The CDR3 length is 12 residues. V trimming: 4 bases; J trimming: 9 bases; junction bases outside the gene matches: 5. Germline V CDR1 and CDR2: MNHEY, SVGAGI. The CDR3 is CASSFGTEKAFF. The DNA of the CDR3 is TGTGCCAGCAGTTTTGGGACAGAAAAAGCTTTCTTT.

There are many counts of this clonotype. The chain employs TRBV5-1 and TRBJ2-7; maybe TRBD1 (5 bases). Trimming took off 0 bases at V and 3 bases at J, with 7 bases between the two ends. Germline V lookup: CDR1 SGHRS, CDR2 YFSETQ. There are 13 residues in the CDR3. CDR3 DNA: TGCGCCAGCAGCTTGGGACAGTACTACGAGCAGTACGTC. Translation gives CASSLGQYYEQYV.

The J gene is TRBJ1-5, the V gene TRBV7-2, with 8 bases lining up with TRBD1. J was trimmed by 7 bases and V by 5 bases; bases with no gene match: 10. CDR1 is SGHTA, CDR2 FQGNSA, per germline. The CDR3 is 15 amino acids. In nucleotides, the CDR3 is TGTGCCAGCAGCCCCCGAGGACAGGGTTGGCAGCCCCAGCATTTT. Protein product: CASSPRGQGWQPQHF.

This clonotype turned up a few times. The rearrangement links TRBV12-3 or TRBV12-4 to TRBJ2-7; D is undetermined. The V gene lost 3 bases and the J gene lost 2 bases, with 11 bases spanning the gap. The CDR3 totals 14 residues. As DNA, the CDR3 is TGTGCCAGCAGTTTTGAACCCAACCCCTACGAGCAGTACTTC. Translating it yields CASSFEPNPYEQYF.

This clonotype was recorded many times. The chain is built from TRBV12-3 or TRBV12-4 and TRBJ2-7; 7 bases are a match to TRBD1. The CDR3 extends over 16 amino acids. The V and J ends lost 1 base and 3 bases, in that order; junction bases with no gene match: 9. In DNA form, the CDR3 reads TGTGCCAGCAGTTTAGACCCCCCGACAGGGAACTACGAGCAGTACTTC. It translates to CASSLDPPTGNYEQYF.

The rearrangement joins TRBV18 to TRBJ2-5; the D is unclear. Germline-derived CDR1 and CDR2 are KGHSH and LQKENI. The CDR3 consists of 11 residues. V lost 6 bases and J lost 5, with 7 bases in between. The CDR3 is CASSDRETQYF. CDR3 DNA sequence: TGTGCCAGCTCCGACCGGGAGACCCAGTACTTC.

This chain connects TRBV6-6 to TRBJ1-2; perhaps TRBD1 as D (5 bases). The CDR3 is made up of 14 amino acids. With 2 bases removed from V and 4 bases from J, the gap between germline ends came to 11 bases. The germline V gene has CDR1 MNHNY and CDR2 SVGAGI (reference sequence). DNA of the CDR3: TGTGCCAGCAGTTACGGCAGTGGGGGCTATGGCTACACCTTC. It yields the protein CASSYGSGGYGYTF.

The V gene is TRBV12-3 or TRBV12-4, the J gene TRBJ1-2; no definite D call. CDR3 length: 12 amino acids. The V and J ends lost 3 bases and 3 bases respectively, with 5 bases between them. The CDR3 coding sequence is TGTGCCAGCAGTTTCGACCACTATGGCTACACCTTC. It translates to CASSFDHYGYTF.

This clonotype occurred a few times. The V and J genes are TRBV12-3 or TRBV12-4 and TRBJ1-2; D is perhaps TRBD1 (6 bases). Between the trimmed V and J ends, which lost 0 bases and 6 bases, there was a span of 14 bases. The CDR3 is made up of 15 amino acids. The CDR3 DNA reads TGTGCCAGCAGTTTAGCGCTGCTCGGACAGCATGGCTACACCTTC. It codes for CASSLALLGQHGYTF.

In this sample, this clonotype turned up many times. The chain links TRBV7-9 to TRBJ2-3; 7 positions match TRBD2. Germline CDR1 SEHNR, CDR2 FQNEAQ (reference sequence). V was clipped by 1 base and J by 1 base; unmatched bases: 8. This CDR3 spans 17 amino acids. This CDR3 is CASSLGSAGSRTDTQYF. CDR3 coding DNA: TGTGCCAGCAGCTTAGGGTCAGCGGGGAGTCGCACAGATACGCAGTATTTT. Together with reference TRBV7-9 and TRBJ2-3, the CDR3 gives the full variable domain: DTGVSQNPRHKITKRGQNVTFRCDPISEHNRLYWYRQTLGQGPEFLTYFQNEAQLEKSRLLSDRFSAERPKGSFSTLEIQRTEQGDSAMYLCASSLGSAGSRTDTQYFGPGTRLTVL.

The V call is TRBV4-1, the J call TRBJ2-3, with D perhaps TRBD1 (5 bases). V lost 1 base and J 1 base, leaving 18 bases between the germline ends. This CDR3 region has 18 residues. The V gene's germline CDR1 is MGHRA and CDR2 YSYEKL. The CDR3 nucleotides read TGCGCCAGCAGCCAAGGTCTAATAGGGGTTTGGGGCACAGATACGCAGTATTTT. Protein sequence: CASSQGLIGVWGTDTQYF.